The 32 T cell receptor beta chains below were found in one sample sequenced in a study of vaccination effects on CD4 cells after COVID-19. Antigens of these TCRs are unknown. Expansion of antigen-specific CD4+ T cells with viral peptide pools was carried out by the ViraFEST assay before sequencing. Cultured cells yielded isolated CD4+ T cells after less than 11 days. Vaccinated participants had no history of SARS-CoV-2 infection and tested negative for nucleocapsid antibodies. Profiling relied on immunoSEQ multiplex PCR, and the TCRdb table lists in-frame clones only, not all of them. The table includes about 21,000 clones, more than 65% detected once. The sample in question was CD4+ T cells from PBMCs cultured with HCoV-NL63 spike peptides, obtained before COVID-19 vaccination. These receptor sequences come from a human donor who received a COVID-19 vaccine.

The genes are TRBV3-1 (or the pseudogene TRBV3-2) and TRBJ2-1, with 7 bases aligning to TRBD1. The CDR3 is 17 residues long. Germline CDR1 and CDR2: LGHDT and YNNKEL (reference sequence). V trimming: 4 bases; J trimming: 3 bases; junction bases outside the gene matches: 12. The CDR3 sequence: CASSPLRGTPNYNEQFF. The CDR3 DNA sequence: TGTGCCAGCAGCCCCCTCAGGGGGACACCGAACTACAATGAGCAGTTCTTC.

The chain couples TRBV6-2 or TRBV6-3 to TRBJ1-1; D unclear. Trimming took 2 bases from V and 2 from J, leaving 3 bases between them. The CDR3 has 12 residues. Per the germline V gene, CDR1 is MNHEY and CDR2 is SVGEGT. In DNA form, the CDR3 reads TGTGCCAGCAGTTACGCTAACACTGAAGCTTTCTTT. This encodes CASSYANTEAFF.

This clone was observed a handful of times. The CDR3 nucleotides read TGTGCCAGCAGCGTCCGGGAAAAAAGCAATCAGCCCCAGCATTTT. This codes for CASSVREKSNQPQHF. The chain couples TRBV5-5 to TRBJ1-5, with unresolved D. CDR3 length: 15 residues. CDR1 is SGHKS and CDR2 is YYEKEE in the germline V gene (reference sequence). The V end was cut by 4 bases, the J end by 1 base, with 12 bases between.

The CDR3, as DNA: TGCACCAGCAGCCAAGACCGGGACAGCCGCATGTGGAACACTGAAGCTTTCTTT. It yields the protein CTSSQDRDSRMWNTEAFF. The chain carries TRBV1 and TRBJ1-1; the table's D call TRBD1 went unverified against the DNA. TRBV1 counts as a pseudogene. The CDR3 consists of 18 residues.

The chain carries TRBV7-3 and TRBJ2-7; TRBD2 agrees at 7 bases. In germline, CDR1 is SGHTA, CDR2 FQGTGA. The CDR3 totals 14 residues. J lost 1 base, V lost 1 base, and 1 base had no gene match. The CDR3 DNA is TGTGCCAGCAGCTTAAGCGGGAGTTCCTACGAGCAGTACTTC. This translates into CASSLSGSSYEQYF.

The rearrangement uses TRBV7-9 and TRBJ2-5; 9 bases agree with TRBD1. Per the germline V gene, CDR1 is SEHNR and CDR2 is FQNEAQ (reference sequence). The CDR3 consists of 13 residues. With 7 bases clipped from V and 4 bases from J, the junction kept 4 bases outside the gene matches. The CDR3 loop reads CASILQGAETQYF. CDR3 sequence (DNA): TGTGCCAGCATCCTACAGGGGGCAGAGACCCAGTACTTC.

V and J are TRBV5-6 and TRBJ1-5, with D unclear. Trimming took off 0 bases at V and 4 bases at J, with 5 bases between the two ends. The germline V gene encodes CDR1 SGHDT and CDR2 YYEEEE. This CDR3 comprises 13 residues. The CDR3 coding sequence is TGTGCCAGCAGCTTGGGGCGTAATCAGCCCCAGCATTTT. Translation: CASSLGRNQPQHF.

The rearrangement joins TRBV6-6 to TRBJ1-6; the D is unclear. CDR3 length equals 11 residues. Trimming shortened V by 2 bases and J by 11 bases, and 4 bases separated the two germline ends. CDR1 MNHNY and CDR2 SVGAGI come from the germline V gene (reference sequence). The CDR3: CASSYMTPLHF. CDR3 nucleotide sequence: TGTGCCAGCAGTTACATGACACCCCTCCACTTT.

The chain has TRBV30 and TRBJ1-4; D call uncertain. This CDR3 comprises 15 residues. Trimming took off 0 bases at V and 6 bases at J, with 14 bases between the two ends. The germline V gene encodes CDR1 GTSNPN and CDR2 SVGIG (reference sequence). The CDR3 is CAWSVPWARDEKLFF. The CDR3, as DNA: TGTGCCTGGAGTGTACCGTGGGCCCGGGATGAAAAACTGTTTTTT.

The V call is TRBV30, the J call TRBJ1-2; 9 nucleotides align to TRBD1. Germline V gene lookup returns CDR1 GTSNPN and CDR2 SVGIG (reference sequence). The CDR3 spans 13 residues. The V segment lost 2 bases and the J segment 6 bases; nucleotides outside the gene matches: 4. In nucleotides, the CDR3 is TGTGCCTGGAGTTACAGGGGGCGGGATGGCTACACCTTC. It is translated as CAWSYRGRDGYTF.

This rearrangement joins TRBV19 to TRBJ1-5; 10 positions match TRBD1. V lost 4 bases, J lost 7 bases, and 4 bases stayed unmatched. The CDR3 is made up of 14 amino acids. Germline V gene sequence: CDR1 LNHDA, CDR2 SQIVND (reference sequence). The CDR3 DNA reads TGTGCCAGTAGTAAGGGACAGGGGAACCAGCCCCAGCATTTT. Translating it yields CASSKGQGNQPQHF. The full variable domain, with the rest looked up from reference TRBV19 and TRBJ1-5, is DGGITQSPKYLFRKEGQNVTLSCEQNLNHDAMYWYRQDPGQGLRLIYYSQIVNDFQKGDIAEGYSVSREKKESFPLTVTSAQKNPTAFYLCASSKGQGNQPQHFGDGTRLSIL.

This chain connects TRBV29-1 to TRBJ2-6; perhaps TRBD1 as D (6 bases). This CDR3 is 15 amino acids long. Trimming stripped 6 bases from V and 0 bases from J, with 12 bases between. Germline V CDR1 and CDR2: SQVTM, ANQGSEA. CDR3 sequence (DNA): TGCAGCGTCATCGGACAGTACTCTGGGGCCAACGTCCTGACTTTC. Encoded protein: CSVIGQYSGANVLTF.

This clone has only a few counts. This sequence joins TRBV7-2 and TRBJ1-6; D possibly corresponds to TRBD1 (5 bases). The length of the CDR3 is 12 residues. CDR1 and CDR2 from the germline V gene are SGHTA and FQGNSA. Trimming left V 2 bases short and J 12 bases short, with 8 bases between. The CDR3 reads CASSLQGLPLHF. The CDR3, as DNA: TGTGCCAGCAGCTTACAGGGTTTACCCCTCCACTTT.

The chain has TRBV11-2 and TRBJ2-4; D is undetermined. Germline-derived CDR1 and CDR2 are SGHAT and FQNNGV. Trimming stripped 4 bases from V and 0 bases from J, with 7 bases between. The CDR3 is 14 residues long. The CDR3: CASSSRLAKNIQYF. For the CDR3, the DNA is TGTGCCAGCAGCTCCCGCCTAGCCAAAAACATTCAGTACTTC.

The J gene is TRBJ2-1, the V gene TRBV27, with TRBD2 matching 8 bases. The CDR3 consists of 16 residues. The V gene's germline CDR1 is MNHEY and CDR2 SMNVEV (reference sequence). Losses at the gene ends were 6 bases for V and 4 bases for J; bases not matched to a gene: 11. The CDR3, as DNA: TGTGCCAGCAGCCAGGTCCCGGGACTAGGGTACAATGAGCAGTTCTTC. This encodes CASSQVPGLGYNEQFF.

This chain connects TRBV18 to TRBJ2-1; maybe TRBD1 (6 bases). Looked up from germline, CDR1 is KGHSH and CDR2 is LQKENI. With 3 bases removed from V and 5 bases from J, the gap between germline ends came to 8 bases. CDR3 length: 13 amino acids. As DNA, the CDR3 is TGTGCCAGCTCACCGCAGGGGAACAATGAGCAGTTCTTC. Encoded protein: CASSPQGNNEQFF.

V and J are TRBV4-2 and TRBJ1-1, with a weak D call TRBD1 (5 bases). V lost 6 bases and J 9 bases, leaving 14 bases between the germline ends. This CDR3 has 12 amino acids. Germline V gene lookup returns CDR1 LGHNA and CDR2 YNFKEQ. CDR3 in DNA: TGTGCCAGCAGATCGGACAAACTTAAAGCTTTCTTT. Residues: CASRSDKLKAFF.

V usage is TRBV9 and J usage is TRBJ2-3, with 7 bases aligning to TRBD2. V shed 2 bases and J 5 bases; nucleotides not matched to a gene: 5. This CDR3 has 14 amino acids. The germline V gene has CDR1 SGDLS and CDR2 YYNGEE. CDR3 sequence: CASSVGLGRDTQYF. In DNA form, the CDR3 reads TGTGCCAGCAGCGTCGGACTAGGCAGAGATACGCAGTATTTT. The entire variable domain, with the rest obtained from reference TRBV9 and TRBJ2-3, is as follows: DSGVTQTPKHLITATGQRVTLRCSPRSGDLSVYWYQQSLDQGLQFLIQYYNGEERAKGNILERFSAQQFPDLHSELNLSSLELGDSALYFCASSVGLGRDTQYFGPGTRLTVL.

The chain combines TRBV11-3 with TRBJ1-5, with TRBD1 as a possible D gene (5 bases). The V end lost 2 bases, the J end lost 7 bases, and 15 bases lay between the germline ends. CDR1 SGHNT and CDR2 YENEEA come from the germline V gene. The CDR3 runs 15 residues. The CDR3 loop reads CASSLRERGGQPQHF. The CDR3, as DNA: TGTGCCAGCAGCTTAAGGGAGAGGGGAGGGCAGCCCCAGCATTTT.

This clone was seen a handful of times. The chain is built from TRBV28 and TRBJ1-6; D unclear. Germline V gene sequence: CDR1 MDHEN, CDR2 SYDVKM. The CDR3 runs 13 residues. V was trimmed by 6 bases and J by 4 bases, leaving 7 bases between them. This chain's CDR3 is CASSLRYNSPLHF. The CDR3 nucleotides read TGTGCCAGCAGCCTCCGGTATAATTCACCCCTCCACTTT.

The chain is built from TRBV5-4 and TRBJ1-1; D is possibly TRBD1 (5 bases). The CDR3 length is 16 residues. CDR1 and CDR2 (germline): SGHNT, YYREEE (reference sequence). V was cut by 0 bases and J by 4 bases, with 16 bases left in between. CDR3 region: CASSLGVGQGGTEAFF. The CDR3 nucleotides are TGTGCCAGCAGCTTGGGGGTGGGCCAGGGCGGCACTGAAGCTTTCTTT.

The gene calls are TRBV7-2 and TRBJ2-1; D perhaps matches TRBD2 (6 bases). Per germline, CDR1 SGHTA and CDR2 FQGNSA. The CDR3 length is 15 residues. The V end lost 5 bases, the J end lost 6 bases, and 17 bases lay between the germline ends. CDR3 protein: CASSPGPGDGNEQFF. CDR3 DNA: TGTGCCAGCAGCCCCGGCCCGGGGGATGGCAATGAGCAGTTCTTC.

J is TRBJ2-3 and V is TRBV30; D is unclear. This CDR3 contains 12 residues. Trimming removed 3 bases at V and 6 bases at J, with 10 bases between. CDR1 GTSNPN and CDR2 SVGIG come from the germline V gene (reference sequence). As DNA, the CDR3 is TGTGCCTGGAGCCCCGTGATCGATACGCAGTATTTT. The encoded protein is CAWSPVIDTQYF.

The chain couples TRBV7-6 to TRBJ1-6; weak D call: TRBD1 (5 bases). Trimming shortened V by 3 bases and J by 10 bases, and 16 bases separated the two germline ends. This CDR3 has 15 residues. CDR1 SGHVS and CDR2 FNYEAQ come from the germline V gene. The DNA for the CDR3 is TGTGCCAGCAGCTTCAAGGATCGGGGCGAGTCACCCCTCCACTTT. It yields the protein CASSFKDRGESPLHF.

The chain links TRBV4-2 to TRBJ2-2, with D hard to call. This CDR3 is built from 13 residues. The ends were cut back, 0 bases at V and 8 bases at J, with 7 bases in the middle. In germline, CDR1 is LGHNA, CDR2 YNFKEQ. CDR3 sequence (DNA): TGTGCCAGCAGCCAAGATAACTCTGGGGAGCTGTTTTTT. Translating it yields CASSQDNSGELFF.

This chain links TRBV7-8 with TRBJ1-3; 9 nucleotides align to TRBD1. Trimming took 1 base from V and 0 from J; bases not matched to a gene: 4. The germline V gene encodes CDR1 SGHVS and CDR2 FQNEAQ. The CDR3 extends over 17 amino acids. In DNA, the CDR3 is TGTGCCAGCAGCTTAGAGAGGGGACAGGGCTCTGGAAACACCATATATTTT. Encoded protein: CASSLERGQGSGNTIYF.

The V and J genes are TRBV5-4 and TRBJ2-7; 10 bases fit TRBD2. The CDR3 contains 14 residues. The J segment lost 3 bases and the V segment lost 1 base, leaving 1 base of the junction unmatched. Per germline, CDR1 SGHNT and CDR2 YYREEE (reference sequence). Here the CDR3 DNA reads TGTGCCAGCAGCTTGACTAGCGGGAACTACGAGCAGTACTTC. Its translation is CASSLTSGNYEQYF.

This chain's CDR3 is CATSDLGRVGTGTLGYGYTF. The CDR3 DNA reads as TGTGCCACCAGTGATTTGGGGCGGGTGGGGACAGGGACTCTCGGCTATGGCTACACCTTC. V gene TRBV24-1 combines with J gene TRBJ1-2, with 9 bases aligning to TRBD1. V dropped 0 bases and J dropped 4; count of bases not matched to a gene: 17. Germline-derived CDR1 and CDR2 are KGHDR and SFDVKD. CDR3 length: 20 residues.

This clone was seen only a few times. The chain recombines TRBV7-9 with TRBJ1-2, with 11 bases aligning to TRBD1. The CDR3 sequence is 16 residues long. V shed 3 bases and J 2 bases; nucleotides not matched to a gene: 5. Germline CDR1 SEHNR, CDR2 FQNEAQ (reference sequence). The CDR3 loop is CASSLDRGRRNYGYTF. CDR3 coding DNA: TGTGCCAGCAGCTTGGACAGGGGGCGAAGAAACTATGGCTACACCTTC.

This sequence joins TRBV10-3 and TRBJ2-5; 12 bases line up with TRBD2. The length of the CDR3 is 15 residues. The V segment lost 4 bases and the J segment 2 bases; nucleotides outside the gene matches: 2. Germline V lookup: CDR1 ENHRY, CDR2 SYGVKD. The CDR3 region is CAISGGLAGQETQYF. DNA of the CDR3: TGTGCCATCAGTGGAGGACTAGCGGGGCAAGAGACCCAGTACTTC.

This clone was seen more than once but under ten times. The J gene is TRBJ1-2, the V gene TRBV7-9, with D possibly matching TRBD1 (5 bases). The CDR3 consists of 15 residues. Germline V lookup: CDR1 SEHNR, CDR2 FQNEAQ (reference sequence). The V end lost 4 bases, the J end lost 1 base, and 13 bases lay between the germline ends. CDR3 amino acids: CASSSQALHNYGYTF. The CDR3 bases are TGTGCCAGCAGCTCACAGGCGCTCCATAACTATGGCTACACCTTC.

The chain carries TRBV7-9 and TRBJ2-1; D remains ambiguous. V was clipped by 2 bases and J by 4 bases, with 6 bases between them. The CDR3 spans 13 residues. Germline-derived CDR1 and CDR2 are SEHNR and FQNEAQ (reference sequence). DNA of the CDR3: TGTGCCAGCAGCTTAAACCCATACAATGAGCAGTTCTTC. As protein: CASSLNPYNEQFF.